This is a list of T cell receptor beta chains from one sample in a study of Graves' ophthalmopathy and Graves' hyperthyroidism. TCRdb re-called the multiplex PCR reads through MiXCR, storing one row per CDR3 protein. This table has some 380,000 distinct CDR3 sequences, over 15% appearing once. Sequenced material: peripheral blood. Every receptor here comes from a woman under 30 with stable Graves' hyperthyroidism. The CDR3 runs from the conserved cysteine through the conserved F or W. The D gene is left open where the match is weak. Part of the rows lack a size; the others show once, few, many or a class for expanded clones.

d_call	v_call	j_call	clone_size	cdr3_aa	cdr3_nt
NA	TRBV6-1	TRBJ2-7	many	CASSEGLGRTYEQYF	TGTGCCAGCAGTGAAGGACTCGGAAGGACCTACGAGCAGTACTTC
NA	TRBV6-2/TRBV6-3	TRBJ1-1	many	CASHDRFLEAFF	TGTGCCAGCCACGACAGGTTCCTAGAAGCTTTCTTT
TRBD1	TRBV6-2/TRBV6-3	TRBJ1-5	many	CASSGTGDDYSNQPQHF	TGTGCCAGCAGCGGGACAGGAGATGACTATAGCAATCAGCCCCAGCATTTT
TRBD1	TRBV19	TRBJ2-2	many	CASSNDRVGELFF	TGTGCCAGTAGTAACGACAGGGTAGGGGAGCTGTTTTTT
NA	TRBV6-1	TRBJ1-1	many	CASNLGGGTEAFF	TGTGCCAGCAACTTAGGGGGTGGGACTGAAGCTTTCTTT
TRBD1	TRBV6-2/TRBV6-3	TRBJ1-1	many	CASSLKRTPGGLNTEAFF	TGTGCCAGCAGTTTGAAGAGAACACCAGGGGGCTTGAACACTGAAGCTTTCTTT
NA	TRBV4-1	TRBJ1-1	many	CASSVALLRDEAEAFF	TGCGCCAGCAGCGTAGCGCTTTTACGAGACGAGGCTGAAGCTTTCTTT
NA	TRBV2	TRBJ1-1	NA	CASSVIPNTEAFF	TGTGCCAGCAGTGTTATACCGAACACTGAAGCTTTCTTT
NA	TRBV6-1	TRBJ1-5	NA	CASSQANQPQHF	TGTGCCAGCAGCCAGGCCAATCAGCCCCAGCATTTT
NA	TRBV4-2	TRBJ1-5	many	CASSPESGGWQPQHF	TGTGCCAGCAGCCCGGAGTCTGGGGGCTGGCAGCCCCAGCATTTT
TRBD1	TRBV11-2	TRBJ2-5	many	CASSFGQGEPETQYF	TGTGCCAGCAGCTTCGGACAGGGGGAGCCGGAGACCCAGTACTTC
NA	TRBV5-1	TRBJ1-2	few	CASSSLSGVLYGYTF	TGCGCCAGCAGCTCCCTTTCCGGGGTGTTGTATGGCTACACCTTC
NA	TRBV12-3/TRBV12-4	TRBJ1-2	NA	CASSERLITNYGYTF	TGTGCCAGCAGTGAAAGACTTATTACTAACTATGGCTACACCTTC
NA	TRBV7-2	TRBJ1-6	few	CASTRGVPVSPLHF	TGTGCCAGCACCCGGGGGGTCCCAGTCTCACCCCTCCACTTT
NA	TRBV27	TRBJ1-2	many	CASSLSSGEHNYGYTF	TGTGCCAGCAGTTTATCGTCAGGGGAACATAACTATGGCTACACCTTC
TRBD2	TRBV11-2	TRBJ2-5	few	CASSSLGRGSGGAGETQYF	TGTGCCAGCAGCTCCCTGGGGAGGGGAAGCGGGGGGGCCGGAGAGACCCAGTACTTC
NA	TRBV24-1	TRBJ2-7	NA	CATSDYRDPYEQYF	TGTGCCACCAGTGATTACAGGGATCCCTACGAGCAGTACTTC
NA	TRBV20-1	TRBJ1-5	many	CSARADQGLGNQPQHF	TGCAGTGCTAGGGCGGACCAGGGTTTGGGCAATCAGCCCCAGCATTTT
NA	TRBV19	TRBJ1-1	NA	CASNLQGGRFTEAFF	TGTGCCAGTAATCTACAGGGAGGACGGTTCACTGAAGCTTTCTTT
TRBD2	TRBV10-1	TRBJ2-7	few	CASTLAGVYEQYF	TGCGCCAGCACACTAGCGGGGGTCTACGAGCAGTACTTC
NA	TRBV12-3/TRBV12-4	TRBJ2-5	NA	CASRVAETGTQYF	TGTGCCAGCAGGGTAGCGGAGACGGGGACCCAGTACTTC
TRBD1	TRBV2	TRBJ2-5	many	CASRPDRGVETQYF	TGTGCCAGCCGACCGGACAGGGGTGTAGAGACCCAGTACTTC
NA	TRBV4-1	TRBJ1-2	many	CASSQGIPLGQFYGYTF	TGCGCCAGCAGCCAAGGAATTCCGCTCGGCCAATTCTATGGCTACACCTTC
TRBD2	TRBV20-1	TRBJ2-2	NA	CSARRGISSNTGELFF	TGCAGTGCTAGGCGGGGGATCTCTTCGAACACCGGGGAGCTGTTTTTT
NA	TRBV6-5	TRBJ2-5	many	CASSYTNQGETQYF	TGTGCCAGCAGTTACACCAACCAGGGGGAGACCCAGTACTTC
NA	TRBV7-8	TRBJ2-4	many	CASSLDPGRLAKNIQYF	TGTGCCAGCAGCTTAGACCCGGGGCGTCTAGCCAAAAACATTCAGTACTTC
TRBD1	TRBV6-1	TRBJ1-5	NA	CASITGQGTNQPQHF	TGTGCCAGCATAACCGGACAGGGGACCAATCAGCCCCAGCATTTT
NA	TRBV12-3/TRBV12-4	TRBJ1-1	few	CARSTFGVNTEAFF	TGTGCCAGAAGTACCTTCGGGGTGAACACTGAAGCTTTCTTT
TRBD2	TRBV28	TRBJ2-2	NA	CASRIAGRGTGELFF	TGTGCCAGCAGAATAGCGGGGCGAGGCACCGGGGAGCTGTTTTTT
TRBD1	TRBV20-1	TRBJ1-6	NA	CSARPSGPGTGPNSPPHF	TGCAGTGCTAGACCCTCTGGACCCGGGACAGGACCGAATTCACCCCCCCACTTT
NA	TRBV12-3/TRBV12-4	TRBJ1-1	NA	CASSLTGKAFF	TGTGCCAGCAGCCTAACAGGGAAAGCTTTCTTT